Presented here are 21 T cell receptor beta chains from one specimen sequenced in a study of CD8 T cells in Susac syndrome. cDNA came from roughly 0.5 to 1 ug RNA primed by random hexamers. TCRdb redid the calling of the immunoSEQ multiplex PCR reads with MiXCR, one entry per CDR3 protein. The sample includes roughly 170,000 distinct CDR3 sequences, roughly 92% of them seen just once. Sequencing input: CD4+ T cells from PBMCs. All receptors derive from a human donor with multiple sclerosis.

This clonotype appeared once. The V call is TRBV6-5, the J call TRBJ2-1, with 9 bases identical to TRBD1. This CDR3 is 14 amino acids long. With 7 bases clipped from V and 6 bases from J, the junction kept 7 bases outside the gene matches. Germline V gene lookup returns CDR1 MNHEY and CDR2 SVGAGI. The CDR3 DNA reads TGTGCCAGCACCTCGGGGGACAGGGTCAATGAGCAGTTCTTC. It codes for CASTSGDRVNEQFF.

The chain's CDR3 is CASSQEPRGRGRGQFF. The DNA of the CDR3 is TGCGCCAGCAGCCAAGAACCCCGGGGGAGAGGGAGGGGGCAGTTCTTC. This rearrangement joins TRBV4-3 to TRBJ2-1, with 7 bases matching TRBD2. The CDR3 contains 16 residues. V trimming: 0 bases; J trimming: 12 bases; junction bases outside the gene matches: 14. CDR1 and CDR2 from the germline V gene are LGHNA and YSLEER.

The chain employs TRBV5-1 and TRBJ2-5; D gene uncertain. The germline gives CDR1 SGHRS, CDR2 YFSETQ. The length of the CDR3 is 15 residues. Trimming removed 4 bases from V and 5 bases from J, with 18 bases in between. DNA of the CDR3: TGCGCCAGCAGCCTCCTGGACGGTGATCTGGAGACCCAGTACTTC. Translated, it gives CASSLLDGDLETQYF.

The V gene is TRBV29-1, the J gene TRBJ2-1, with D possibly matching TRBD1 (6 bases). Germline values: CDR1 SQVTM, CDR2 ANQGSEA. This CDR3 contains 13 residues. V lost 4 bases to trimming and J lost 2 bases, with 9 bases between them. CDR3 bases: TGCAGCGTTGTGGACAGAACCTACAATGAGCAGTTCTTC. Encoded protein: CSVVDRTYNEQFF.

This sequence joins TRBV24-1 and TRBJ1-2, with no clear D. V lost 4 bases and J 3 bases, leaving 11 bases between the germline ends. The V gene's germline CDR1 is KGHDR and CDR2 SFDVKD. This CDR3 contains 14 residues. The chain's CDR3 is CATSDPDGYYGYTF. In nucleotides, the CDR3 is TGTGCCACCAGTGACCCGGACGGATACTATGGCTACACCTTC.

This chain connects TRBV11-2 to TRBJ1-1; a weak D match, TRBD1 (6 bases). The CDR3 extends over 13 amino acids. V lost 5 bases to trimming and J lost 5 bases, with 12 bases between them. Germline V gene data show CDR1 as SGHAT and CDR2 as FQNNGV. This CDR3 reads CASSVRQDTEAFF. The CDR3 bases are TGTGCCAGCAGCGTGAGACAGGATACTGAAGCTTTCTTT.

The rearrangement uses TRBV19 and TRBJ1-2; the D gene is possibly TRBD1 (6 bases). Trimming shortened V by 3 bases and J by 3 bases, and 14 bases separated the two germline ends. CDR1 is LNHDA and CDR2 is SQIVND in the germline V gene (reference sequence). This CDR3 has 15 amino acids. The CDR3 coding sequence is TGTGCCAGTAGTATTGGGGCAGGACAGTACTATGGCTACACCTTC. Its protein is CASSIGAGQYYGYTF.

The chain links TRBV5-1 to TRBJ1-1, with 9 nucleotides matching TRBD1. CDR1 SGHRS and CDR2 YFSETQ come from the germline V gene. This CDR3 contains 13 residues. Germline trimming cut 4 bases from V and 9 bases from J; bases unmatched to any gene: 7. The chain's CDR3 is CASSGGQGFKAFF. CDR3 DNA: TGCGCCAGCAGCGGAGGACAGGGGTTTAAAGCTTTCTTT. The variable domain in full, with the rest retrieved from reference TRBV5-1 and TRBJ1-1, is KAGVTQTPRYLIKTRGQQVTLSCSPISGHRSVSWYQQTPGQGLQFLFEYFSETQRNKGNFPGRFSGRQFSNSRSEMNVSTLELGDSALYLCASSGGQGFKAFFGQGTRLTVV.

A few counts support this clonotype. The CDR3 DNA is TGTGCCAGCAGTTTCCTTACAGCTAACACTGAAGCTTTCTTT. It translates to CASSFLTANTEAFF. V and J are TRBV7-9 and TRBJ1-1; no clear D. This CDR3 has 14 residues. Trimming left V 6 bases short and J 2 bases short, with 13 bases between. In germline, CDR1 is SEHNR, CDR2 FQNEAQ (reference sequence).

The chain couples TRBV20-1 to TRBJ1-6; D perhaps matches TRBD1 (6 bases). The germline V gene has CDR1 DFQATT and CDR2 SNEGSKA (reference sequence). V lost 2 bases, J lost 7 bases, and 12 bases lay in between. CDR3 size: 14 residues. The CDR3 loop reads CSARHTGLNSPLHF. The CDR3 bases are TGCAGTGCTAGACATACAGGGCTCAATTCACCCCTCCACTTT.

The rearrangement joins TRBV18 to TRBJ1-2; the D gene is possibly TRBD1 (6 bases). CDR1 is KGHSH and CDR2 is LQKENI in the germline V gene. Deletions cut 4 bases from V and 0 bases from J, with 12 bases between. CDR3 length: 15 amino acids. The CDR3: CASSRQDYTNYGYTF. Here the CDR3 DNA reads TGTGCCAGCTCACGACAGGATTATACTAACTATGGCTACACCTTC.

This rearrangement joins TRBV20-1 to TRBJ1-6, with D possibly TRBD1 on 5 matching bases. The CDR3 is 13 residues long. V was cut by 6 bases and J by 5 bases, with 11 bases left in between. CDR1 is DFQATT and CDR2 is SNEGSKA in the germline V gene (reference sequence). CDR3 residues: CSAPGQNNSPLHF. In nucleotides, the CDR3 is TGCAGTGCCCCAGGACAAAATAATTCACCCCTCCACTTT.

The chain links TRBV12-3 or TRBV12-4 to TRBJ1-1; no definite D call. Trimming took 4 bases from V and 2 from J, leaving 11 bases between them. The CDR3 extends over 14 amino acids. CDR3 amino acids: CASSSAERNTEAFF. CDR3 DNA sequence: TGTGCCAGCAGTTCGGCAGAAAGAAACACTGAAGCTTTCTTT.

This clonotype was counted a few times. The chain combines TRBV5-1 with TRBJ2-7; TRBD2 matches 8 bases. The CDR3 runs to 14 residues. Germline CDR1 reads SGHRS; CDR2 reads YFSETQ. V lost 1 base to trimming and J lost 4 bases; unmatched junction nucleotides: 4. CDR3 sequence: CASSLYGGEYEQYF. In DNA form, the CDR3 reads TGCGCCAGCAGCTTGTACGGGGGGGAGTACGAGCAGTACTTC.

This clonotype was detected only a few times. The chain uses TRBV30 and TRBJ1-2, with D unclear. Germline CDR1 GTSNPN, CDR2 SVGIG (reference sequence). V lost 0 bases and J lost 5, with 10 bases in between. There are 13 residues in the CDR3. CDR3 DNA sequence: TGTGCCTGGAGTGTAGGTGGGCAGTATGGCTACACCTTC. Protein sequence: CAWSVGGQYGYTF.

CDR3 loop: CASTGDRDGGGQYF. The CDR3 DNA reads TGTGCCAGCACCGGAGACCGAGACGGCGGTGGGCAGTACTTC. The chain employs TRBV28 and TRBJ2-7; D gene ambiguous. V was pared by 7 bases and J by 9 bases, with 22 bases between. Germline V gene data show CDR1 as MDHEN and CDR2 as SYDVKM. This CDR3 has 14 residues.

A single count supports this clonotype. The chain carries TRBV2 and TRBJ2-2, with 7 bases matching TRBD2. Germline values: CDR1 SNHLY, CDR2 FYNNEI. The CDR3 loop spans 16 amino acids. Trimming removed 4 bases from V and 6 bases from J; junction bases left unmatched: 11. The CDR3: CASSVERAGEAGELFF. CDR3 DNA: TGTGCCAGCAGTGTCGAGAGGGCGGGAGAGGCCGGGGAGCTGTTTTTT.

CDR3 nucleotide sequence: TGTGCCAGCAGCTTAAACTCCCCGGGTAGAGGTAGCGATGGCTACACCTTC. This codes for CASSLNSPGRGSDGYTF. The V and J genes are TRBV7-3 and TRBJ1-2; D ambiguous. The CDR3 extends over 17 amino acids. With 1 base removed from V and 6 bases from J, the gap between germline ends came to 21 bases. Germline loops: CDR1 SGHTA, CDR2 FQGTGA.

The chain joins TRBV4-1 to TRBJ1-1; unclear D gene. The germline V gene has CDR1 MGHRA and CDR2 YSYEKL. The ends were cut back, 5 bases at V and 0 bases at J, with 16 bases in the middle. CDR3 length: 16 residues. CDR3 in DNA: TGCGCCAGCAGCTTAATCCAACAGACCCTGAACACTGAAGCTTTCTTT. This sequence encodes CASSLIQQTLNTEAFF.

The count of this clonotype is one. CDR3 coding DNA: TGCAGTGCTAGGGGGACTAGCGGTGCTACAGATACGCAGTATTTT. It codes for CSARGTSGATDTQYF. This sequence joins TRBV20-1 and TRBJ2-3; 11 nucleotides line up with TRBD2. Germline CDR1 reads DFQATT; CDR2 reads SNEGSKA (reference sequence). Losses at the gene ends were 3 bases for V and 3 bases for J; bases not matched to a gene: 5. This CDR3 spans 15 amino acids.

The V gene is TRBV7-8, the J gene TRBJ2-2, with D uncertain. The CDR3 has 12 residues. The germline V gene encodes CDR1 SGHVS and CDR2 FQNEAQ. Trimming removed 5 bases at V and 6 bases at J, with 7 bases between. The CDR3 region is CASSANAGELFF. CDR3 bases: TGTGCCAGCAGCGCGAATGCCGGGGAGCTGTTTTTT.